A single sample is the source of the 8 T cell receptor beta chains below, sequenced in a study of blood T cell repertoires in COVID-19. Assay: immunoSEQ multiplex PCR; the TCRdb copy retains only in-frame clones and omits some. This table has over 60,000 clones, about 80% appearing once. The sample consisted of peripheral blood. The receptors originated from a human donor in a cohort sampled during active COVID-19.

This clone was picked up a small number of times. V is TRBV5-5 and J is TRBJ2-5; 8 nucleotides align to TRBD1. The junction had 2 bases not matched to a gene; V was cut back by 0 bases and J by 1 base. The germline CDR1 and CDR2 sequences are SGHKS and YYEKEE (reference sequence). The length of the CDR3 is 15 residues. The CDR3 DNA reads TGTGCCAGCAGCTTGGGCGGACAGGGCCAAGAGACCCAGTACTTC. It yields the protein CASSLGGQGQETQYF. Supplemented by reference TRBV5-5 and TRBJ2-5, the full variable domain reads DAGVTQSPTHLIKTRGQQVTLRCSPISGHKSVSWYQQVLGQGPQFIFQYYEKEERGRGNFPDRFSARQFPNYSSELNVNALLLGDSALYLCASSLGGQGQETQYFGPGTRLLVL.

V is TRBV3-1 (or the pseudogene TRBV3-2) and J is TRBJ1-4, with TRBD1 as a possible D gene (5 bases). The ends were cut back, 3 bases at V and 4 bases at J, with 9 bases in the middle. CDR3 length: 14 residues. Germline V gene sequence: CDR1 LGHDT, CDR2 YNNKEL (reference sequence). The CDR3 loop reads CASSHKGVNEKLFF. The CDR3 DNA reads TGTGCCAGCAGCCACAAAGGGGTTAATGAAAAACTGTTTTTT.

The chain has TRBV20-1 and TRBJ1-2, with D perhaps TRBD1 (5 bases). Between the trimmed V and J ends, which lost 5 bases and 6 bases, there was a span of 10 bases. The CDR3 is made up of 11 amino acids. Germline-derived CDR1 and CDR2 are DFQATT and SNEGSKA (reference sequence). Written as DNA, the CDR3 is TGCAGTGCTTTTGAACAGGATGGCTACACCTTC. It is translated as CSAFEQDGYTF.

The chain is built from TRBV19 and TRBJ1-5; no definite D call. The CDR3 loop spans 15 amino acids. V lost 3 bases to trimming and J lost 2 bases, with 11 bases between them. Germline CDR1 and CDR2: LNHDA and SQIVND (reference sequence). The CDR3 DNA reads TGTGCCAGTAGTATGGCGGCCATCGGCAATCAGCCCCAGCATTTT. Translation gives CASSMAAIGNQPQHF.

This clone came up a few times. The chain couples TRBV2 to TRBJ1-3; D call uncertain. The CDR3 runs to 13 residues. The germline gives CDR1 SNHLY, CDR2 FYNNEI. V was shortened by 6 bases and J by 2 bases, with 8 bases between the two germline ends. The DNA for the CDR3 is TGTGCCAGCAGGCCCACTGCTGGAAACACCATATATTTT. Amino acids: CASRPTAGNTIYF.

This rearrangement joins TRBV6-1 to TRBJ2-1, with D possibly being TRBD1 (6 bases). Trimming shortened V by 4 bases and J by 0 bases, and 13 bases separated the two germline ends. This CDR3 is built from 16 residues. The germline gives CDR1 MNHNS, CDR2 SASEGT. Written as DNA, the CDR3 is TGTGCCAGCAGTGTTACAGGGACCAGCTCCTACAATGAGCAGTTCTTC. This sequence encodes CASSVTGTSSYNEQFF.

This clone has a handful of counts. This chain uses TRBV19 with TRBJ2-7; 8 bases align to TRBD2. The CDR3 runs 13 residues. Germline CDR1 is LNHDA and CDR2 is SQIVND (reference sequence). J was trimmed by 3 bases and V by 5 bases; bases with no gene match: 3. In DNA, the CDR3 is TGTGCCAGTAGTGAACTAGCGGACTACGAGCAGTACTTC. Translating it yields CASSELADYEQYF. Full variable domain (outside the CDR3, taken from reference TRBV19 and TRBJ2-7): DGGITQSPKYLFRKEGQNVTLSCEQNLNHDAMYWYRQDPGQGLRLIYYSQIVNDFQKGDIAEGYSVSREKKESFPLTVTSAQKNPTAFYLCASSELADYEQYFGPGTRLTVT.

The chain employs TRBV6-6 and TRBJ1-6, with 8 nucleotides matching TRBD1. CDR1 and CDR2 from the germline V gene are MNHNY and SVGAGI (reference sequence). V was clipped by 5 bases and J by 8 bases; unmatched bases: 5. This CDR3 has 14 amino acids. This chain's CDR3 is CASSPGQGDSPLHF. As DNA, the CDR3 is TGTGCCAGCAGTCCCGGACAGGGTGATTCACCCCTCCACTTT.